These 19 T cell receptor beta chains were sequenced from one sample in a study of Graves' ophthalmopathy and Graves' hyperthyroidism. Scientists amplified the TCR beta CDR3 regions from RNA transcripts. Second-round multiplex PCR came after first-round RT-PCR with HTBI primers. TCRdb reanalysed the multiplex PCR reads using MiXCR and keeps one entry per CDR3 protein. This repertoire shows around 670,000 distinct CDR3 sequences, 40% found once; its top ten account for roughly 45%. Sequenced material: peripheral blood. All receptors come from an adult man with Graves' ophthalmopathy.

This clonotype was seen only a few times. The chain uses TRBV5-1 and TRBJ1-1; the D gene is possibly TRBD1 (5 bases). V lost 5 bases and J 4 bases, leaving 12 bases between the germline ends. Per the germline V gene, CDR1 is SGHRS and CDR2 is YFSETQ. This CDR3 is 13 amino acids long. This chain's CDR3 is CASRVRGLTEAFF. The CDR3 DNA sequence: TGCGCCAGCAGGGTTCGGGGACTCACTGAAGCTTTCTTT. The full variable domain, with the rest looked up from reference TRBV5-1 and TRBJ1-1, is KAGVTQTPRYLIKTRGQQVTLSCSPISGHRSVSWYQQTPGQGLQFLFEYFSETQRNKGNFPGRFSGRQFSNSRSEMNVSTLELGDSALYLCASRVRGLTEAFFGQGTRLTVV.

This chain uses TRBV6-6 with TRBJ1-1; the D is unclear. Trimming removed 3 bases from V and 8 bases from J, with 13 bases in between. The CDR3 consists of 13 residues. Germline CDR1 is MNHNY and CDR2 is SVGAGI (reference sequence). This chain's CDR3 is CASSYGGSGEAFF. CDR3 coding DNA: TGTGCCAGCAGTTATGGCGGGTCAGGAGAAGCTTTCTTT.

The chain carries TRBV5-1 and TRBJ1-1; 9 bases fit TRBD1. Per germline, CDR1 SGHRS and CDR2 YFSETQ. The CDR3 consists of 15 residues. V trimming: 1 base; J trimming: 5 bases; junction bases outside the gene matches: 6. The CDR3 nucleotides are TGCGCCAGCAGCTTGACAGGGGGCCGACAGACTGAAGCTTTCTTT. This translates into CASSLTGGRQTEAFF.

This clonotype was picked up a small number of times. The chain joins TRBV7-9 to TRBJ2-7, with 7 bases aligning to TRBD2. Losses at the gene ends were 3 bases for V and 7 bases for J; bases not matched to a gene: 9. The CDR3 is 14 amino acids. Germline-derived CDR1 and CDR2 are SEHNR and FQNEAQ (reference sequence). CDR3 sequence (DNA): TGTGCCAGCAGCTTTGGCGGGAGAGTGAGGGAGCAGTACTTC. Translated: CASSFGGRVREQYF.

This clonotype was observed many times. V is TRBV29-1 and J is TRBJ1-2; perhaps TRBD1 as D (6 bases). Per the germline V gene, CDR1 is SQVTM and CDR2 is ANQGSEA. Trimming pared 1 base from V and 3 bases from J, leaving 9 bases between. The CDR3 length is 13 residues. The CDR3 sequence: CSVEVRQDYGYTF. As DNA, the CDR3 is TGCAGCGTTGAAGTGCGACAGGACTATGGCTACACCTTC.

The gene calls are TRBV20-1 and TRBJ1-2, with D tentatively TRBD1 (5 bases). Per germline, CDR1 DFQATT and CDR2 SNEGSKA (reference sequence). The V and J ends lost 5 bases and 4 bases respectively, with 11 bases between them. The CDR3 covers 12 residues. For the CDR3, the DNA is TGCAGTGCTGATACAGGAGCCTATGGCTACACCTTC. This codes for CSADTGAYGYTF.

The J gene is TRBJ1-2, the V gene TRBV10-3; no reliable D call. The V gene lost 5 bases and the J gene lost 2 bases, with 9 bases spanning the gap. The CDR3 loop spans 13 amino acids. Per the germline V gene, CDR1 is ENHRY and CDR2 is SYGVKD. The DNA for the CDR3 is TGTGCCATCAGTTCCCAGCAGAACTATGGCTACACCTTC. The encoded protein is CAISSQQNYGYTF.

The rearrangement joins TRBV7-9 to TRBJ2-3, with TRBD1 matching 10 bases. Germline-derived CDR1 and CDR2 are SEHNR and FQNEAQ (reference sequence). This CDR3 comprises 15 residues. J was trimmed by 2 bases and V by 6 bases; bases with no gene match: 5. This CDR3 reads CASRPGTGVTDTQYF. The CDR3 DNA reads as TGTGCCAGCAGACCCGGGACAGGGGTCACAGATACGCAGTATTTT.

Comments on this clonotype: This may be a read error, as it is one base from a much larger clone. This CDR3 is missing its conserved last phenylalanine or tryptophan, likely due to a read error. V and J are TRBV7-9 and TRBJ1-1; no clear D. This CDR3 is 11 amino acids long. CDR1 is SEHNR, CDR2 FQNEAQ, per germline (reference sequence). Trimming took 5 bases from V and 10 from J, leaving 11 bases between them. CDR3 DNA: TGTGCCAGCAGCCAAGGGCAGGCAGCTTTCCTT. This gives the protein CASSQGQAAFL.

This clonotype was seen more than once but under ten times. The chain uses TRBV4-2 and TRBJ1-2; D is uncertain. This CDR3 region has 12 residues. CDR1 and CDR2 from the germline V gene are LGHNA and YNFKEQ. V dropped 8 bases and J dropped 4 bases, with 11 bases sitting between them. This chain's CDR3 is CASGVTSYGYTF. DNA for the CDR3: TGTGCCAGCGGCGTCACTTCCTATGGCTACACCTTC.

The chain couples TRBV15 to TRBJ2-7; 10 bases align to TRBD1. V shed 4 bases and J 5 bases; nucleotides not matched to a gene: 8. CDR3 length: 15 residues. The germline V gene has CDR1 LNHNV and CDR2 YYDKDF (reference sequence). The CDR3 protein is CATSTDRGFGNEQYF. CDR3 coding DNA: TGTGCCACCAGCACGGACAGGGGGTTCGGAAACGAGCAGTACTTC.

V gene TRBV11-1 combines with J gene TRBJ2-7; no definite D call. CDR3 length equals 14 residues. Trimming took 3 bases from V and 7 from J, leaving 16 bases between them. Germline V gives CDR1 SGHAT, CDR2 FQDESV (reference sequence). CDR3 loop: CASSFSTSSREQYF. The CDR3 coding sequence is TGTGCCAGCAGCTTTAGCACCAGTTCACGGGAGCAGTACTTC.

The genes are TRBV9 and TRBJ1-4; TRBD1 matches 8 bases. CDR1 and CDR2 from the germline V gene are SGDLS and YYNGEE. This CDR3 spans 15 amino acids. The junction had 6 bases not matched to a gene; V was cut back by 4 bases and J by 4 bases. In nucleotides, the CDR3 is TGTGCCAGCAGCCACGGACAGGGCTATAATGAAAAACTGTTTTTT. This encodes CASSHGQGYNEKLFF.

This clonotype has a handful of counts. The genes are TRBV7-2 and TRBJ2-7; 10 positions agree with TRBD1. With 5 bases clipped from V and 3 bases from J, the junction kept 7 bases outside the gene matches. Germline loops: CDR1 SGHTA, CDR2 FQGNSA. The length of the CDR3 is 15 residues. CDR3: CASSIGGQGDYEQYF. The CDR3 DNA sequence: TGTGCCAGCAGCATCGGTGGACAGGGGGACTACGAGCAGTACTTC.

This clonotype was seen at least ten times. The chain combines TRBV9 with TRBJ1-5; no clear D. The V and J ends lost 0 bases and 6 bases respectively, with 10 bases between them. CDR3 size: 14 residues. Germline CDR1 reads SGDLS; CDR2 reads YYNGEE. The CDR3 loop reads CASSVAPSSQPQHF. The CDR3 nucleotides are TGTGCCAGCAGCGTAGCCCCATCGAGTCAGCCCCAGCATTTT.

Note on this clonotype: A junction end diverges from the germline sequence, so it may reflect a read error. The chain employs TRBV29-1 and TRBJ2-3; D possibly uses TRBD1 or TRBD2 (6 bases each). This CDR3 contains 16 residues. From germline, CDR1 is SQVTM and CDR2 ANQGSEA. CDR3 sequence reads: CSVGTSPGVRTDTQYF. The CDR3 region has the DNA TGCAGCGTCGGAACTTCTCCGGGGGTGAGGACAGATACGCAGTATTTC.

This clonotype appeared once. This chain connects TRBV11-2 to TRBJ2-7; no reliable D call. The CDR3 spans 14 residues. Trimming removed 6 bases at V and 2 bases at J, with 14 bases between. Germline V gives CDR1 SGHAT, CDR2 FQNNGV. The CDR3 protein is CASSSPTPPYEQYF. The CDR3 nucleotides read TGTGCCAGCAGTTCCCCGACACCTCCCTACGAGCAGTACTTC.

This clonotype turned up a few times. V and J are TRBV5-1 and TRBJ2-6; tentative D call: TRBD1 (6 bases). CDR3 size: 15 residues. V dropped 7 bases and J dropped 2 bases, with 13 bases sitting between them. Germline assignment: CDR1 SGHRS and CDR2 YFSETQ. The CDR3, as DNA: TGCGCCAGCGCCGAACAGGGAACTGGGGCCAACGTCCTGACTTTC. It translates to CASAEQGTGANVLTF.

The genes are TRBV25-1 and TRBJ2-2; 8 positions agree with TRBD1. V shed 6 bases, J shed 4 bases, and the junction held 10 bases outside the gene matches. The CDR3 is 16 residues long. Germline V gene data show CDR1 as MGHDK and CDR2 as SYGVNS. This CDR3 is CASSQVVQGGTGELFF. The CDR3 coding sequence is TGTGCCAGCAGCCAAGTTGTACAGGGGGGCACCGGGGAGCTGTTTTTT.